These T cell receptor beta chains were read from a single sample in a study of T cells after yellow fever vaccination. Using its own MiXCR run on the 5' RACE reads, TCRdb lists one record per CDR3 protein. This table holds hundreds of thousands of distinct CDR3 sequences, roughly 4% found once. The sample was PBMCs, taken on the day of the yellow fever booster vaccination. These receptor sequences come from a man younger than 35 who received the YFV17D yellow fever vaccine. CDR3s include the opening cysteine and the closing phenylalanine or tryptophan. D genes are given only for firm matches. Size is omitted from some rows. Given values are once, few, many or a class for expanded clones.

v_gene	abundance	j_gene	d_gene	CDR3nt	CDR3aa
TRBV18	few	TRBJ2-2	TRBD1	TGTGCCAGCTCACGGATCGGACAGGGAAGGGCCGCCGGGGAGCTGTTTTTT	CASSRIGQGRAAGELFF
TRBV7-9	-	TRBJ2-5	-	TGTGCCAGCAGCTTATTTCAGGGGCCGGGGGAGACCCAGTACTTC	CASSLFQGPGETQYF
TRBV20-1	few	TRBJ1-2	-	TGCAGTGCTAGAGCTCGGGGAACAAACTATGGCTACACCTTC	CSARARGTNYGYTF
TRBV7-2	many	TRBJ1-3	TRBD1	TGTGCCAGCAGCCCCTGGACAGGGTTAAGTGGAAATTTT	CASSPWTGLSGNF
TRBV12-3/TRBV12-4	many	TRBJ2-3	-	TGTGCCAGCAGCTTAGGTCCTAGCACAGATACGCAGTATTTT	CASSLGPSTDTQYF
TRBV9	many	TRBJ2-1	-	TGTGCCAGCAGCGTAGCCGGGACATACAATGAGCAGTTCTTC	CASSVAGTYNEQFF
TRBV6-5	-	TRBJ2-3	-	TGTGCCAGCAACCCCGGGGGTCGGCCAGATACGCAGTATTTT	CASNPGGRPDTQYF
TRBV4-3	many	TRBJ2-7	-	TGCGCCAGCAGCCAAGACCACAGGCTGGGAGCCGAGCAGTACTTC	CASSQDHRLGAEQYF
TRBV5-1	few	TRBJ1-1	-	TGCGCCAGCAGCCGGGAGGAGGCGGGGGGGACTGAAGCTTTCTTT	CASSREEAGGTEAFF
TRBV7-2	few	TRBJ2-7	-	TGTGCCAGCAGCCTCCTGGGCCACAACTACGAGCAGTACTTC	CASSLLGHNYEQYF
TRBV7-2	few	TRBJ2-2	-	TGTGCCAGCAGCCCAGGGTTAGCCGGGGAGCTGTTTTTT	CASSPGLAGELFF
TRBV7-8	many	TRBJ2-5	TRBD2	TGTGCCAGCAGCCCTGGACTAGCGGGCGGGGAGACCCAGTACTTC	CASSPGLAGGETQYF
TRBV4-1	-	TRBJ1-2	-	TGCGCCAGCAGCCAAGAAAGGCAAGATGGCTACACCTTC	CASSQERQDGYTF
TRBV7-8	-	TRBJ2-7	-	TGTGCCAGCAGCCCTCGGGACGGCAGATCCTTCGGTGAGCAGTACTTC	CASSPRDGRSFGEQYF
TRBV20-1	many	TRBJ2-2	TRBD1	TGCAGTGCTAGCGATATAAGACAGGGGAGCACCGGGGAGCTGTTTTTT	CSASDIRQGSTGELFF
TRBV10-3	many	TRBJ2-5	TRBD2	TGTGCCATCAGCCGACTAGCGGGGGGACAAGAGACCCAGTACTTC	CAISRLAGGQETQYF
TRBV5-6	many	TRBJ2-5	-	TGTGCCAGCAGCTTGGGTTACCCCGTCCAAGAGACCCAGTACTTC	CASSLGYPVQETQYF
TRBV7-9	few	TRBJ2-7	TRBD2	TGTGCCAGCAGCTTTTTCACTAGCGGTTTCTATGAGCAGTACTTC	CASSFFTSGFYEQYF
TRBV4-2	few	TRBJ1-6	-	TGTGCCAGCAGCCAAGATTCGGGCAGGGTATCACCCCTCCACTTT	CASSQDSGRVSPLHF
TRBV29-1	medium-sized	TRBJ2-7	-	TGCAGCGTATATACAGGGTCATCCTACGAGCAGTACTTC	CSVYTGSSYEQYF
TRBV3-1	-	TRBJ2-3	-	TGTGCCAGCAGCCAAGACCATCGGGCGGGGAATACGCAGTATTTT	CASSQDHRAGNTQYF
TRBV18	few	TRBJ2-7	TRBD1	TGTGCCAGCTCATCGCAAGACAGGGGGGTTTACGAGCAGTACTTC	CASSSQDRGVYEQYF
TRBV10-1	many	TRBJ1-3	-	TGCGCCAGCAGCCGGAGCGGGGCTGGAAACACCATATATTTT	CASSRSGAGNTIYF
TRBV5-1	many	TRBJ2-3	-	TGCGCCAGCAGCTTACTGGGGGCCCCAGATACGCAGTATTTT	CASSLLGAPDTQYF
TRBV5-1	many	TRBJ2-5	-	TGTGCCAGCAGCTTTGGGGGACAAGAGACCCAGTACTTC	CASSFGGQETQYF
TRBV5-6	few	TRBJ2-7	TRBD2	TGTGCCAGCAGCCTCAGCGGGGGGGCTCTATACGAGCAGTACTTC	CASSLSGGALYEQYF
TRBV15	many	TRBJ1-4	-	TGTGCCACCAGCAGAGGCAGGGAGGATGAAAAACTGTTTTTT	CATSRGREDEKLFF
TRBV6-5	many	TRBJ1-1	-	TGTGCCAGCAGTTTAGGGATCGGCACTGAAGCTTTCTTT	CASSLGIGTEAFF
TRBV12-3/TRBV12-4	few	TRBJ1-4	TRBD1	TGTGCCAGCAGTTTTACAGGGGTGGTTGAAAAACTGTTTTTT	CASSFTGVVEKLFF
TRBV20-1	many	TRBJ2-2	-	TGCAGTGGAAAGCGGGTAACCGGGGAGCTGTTTTTT	CSGKRVTGELFF
TRBV19	many	TRBJ1-1	TRBD1	TGTGCCAGTAACTCGCGGGACAGAGGGAACACTGAAGCTTTCTTT	CASNSRDRGNTEAFF
TRBV7-2	many	TRBJ2-1	TRBD1	TGTGCCAGCAGCCGTGACCGGGACAGGGCCAATGAGCAGTTCTTC	CASSRDRDRANEQFF
TRBV20-1	many	TRBJ2-1	TRBD1	TGCAGTGCTAGAGATGATTACCGGGACAGCTACAATGAGCAGTTCTTC	CSARDDYRDSYNEQFF
TRBV20-1	many	TRBJ2-5	-	TGCAGCCGATCAAAGGACTTCCAAGAGACCCAGTACTTC	CSRSKDFQETQYF
TRBV18	few	TRBJ2-3	-	TGTGCCAGCTCACCGCGACTATCAAGCACAGATACGCAGTATTTT	CASSPRLSSTDTQYF
TRBV5-1	-	TRBJ1-1	-	TGCGCCAGCAGCTCTGAAGGGGCCTCGAACACTGAAGCTTTCTTT	CASSSEGASNTEAFF
TRBV6-5	few	TRBJ2-3	TRBD2	TGTGCCAGCATGGCGGGGGGGCCGGTAGAATCAGATACGCAGTATTTT	CASMAGGPVESDTQYF
TRBV29-1	few	TRBJ1-1	TRBD1	TGCAGCGCCCTGACAGGGGTGAACACTGAAGCTTTCTTT	CSALTGVNTEAFF
TRBV5-4	-	TRBJ2-7	TRBD1	TGTGCCAGCAGCTTGGGGTTCCCAGGGGGCGAGCAGTACTTC	CASSLGFPGGEQYF
TRBV5-1	many	TRBJ2-3	TRBD2	TGCGCCAGCACCACTAGCGGGGGGGATACGCAGTATTTT	CASTTSGGDTQYF
TRBV12-3/TRBV12-4	few	TRBJ2-4	-	TGTGCCAGCAGTTTAGCGGGGGGCCGTGGAAACATTCAGTACTTC	CASSLAGGRGNIQYF
TRBV28	-	TRBJ1-5	-	TGTGCCAGCAGTTTTTTGGCGAATCAGCCCCAGCATTTT	CASSFLANQPQHF
TRBV5-1	-	TRBJ2-2	TRBD2	TGCGCCAGCAGCTTTTCCGGGACTAGCGGGCCTGCGAACACCGGGGAGCTGTTTTTT	CASSFSGTSGPANTGELFF
TRBV25-1	many	TRBJ2-2	TRBD1	TGTGCCAGCAGTCCCTTAGGACAGGGTTGGCGCGGGGAGCTGTTTTTT	CASSPLGQGWRGELFF
TRBV20-1	many	TRBJ2-7	TRBD1	TGCAGTGCTAGAGATCTCCGAGACAGGGATATTCTGGCCTACGAGCAGTACTTC	CSARDLRDRDILAYEQYF